This paragraph covers one T cell receptor beta chain sequence. Its antigen is still unknown. V was trimmed by 5 bases and J by 5 bases, leaving 15 bases between them. The CDR3 runs 14 residues. The germline gives CDR1 SGHAT, CDR2 FQNNGV. As TCR cDNA was made by 5'RACE template switching, a universal primer site and UMIs were added. In TCRdb, the 5' RACE reads were re-called with MiXCR into one record per CDR3 protein. The data hold 60,000 to 85,000 distinct CDR3 sequences, with approximately 7% observed a single time. The data were obtained in a study of T cells after yellow fever vaccination. General study findings and limits: Post-booster repertoires again held most primary-vaccination clones (roughly 95% CD4, 80% to 90% CD8).

This chain links TRBV11-2 with TRBJ2-5; D might be TRBD2 (5 bases). This sequence was found in a man younger than 30 who received the YFV17D yellow fever vaccine. The sample in question was CD8+ T cells sorted from PBMCs, obtained around 5 days after the first yellow fever vaccination. CDR3 loop: CASSATGLRETQYF. CDR3 coding DNA: TGTGCCAGCAGCGCGACGGGGTTGCGGGAGACCCAGTACTTC.